These T cell receptor beta chains were read from a single sample in a study of vaccination effects on CD4 cells after COVID-19. No antigen has been assigned to these receptors. Only in-frame clones appear in the TCRdb table, and some are missing; sequencing was by immunoSEQ multiplex PCR. The profile shows 40,000 to 45,000 clones, around 67% of them singletons. The input for sequencing was CD4+ T cells from PBMCs cultured with HCoV-OC43 spike peptides, taken before COVID-19 vaccination. Source of these receptors: a human donor who received a COVID-19 vaccine. CDR3s include the opening cysteine and the closing phenylalanine or tryptophan. The order of the fields is V gene, J gene, clone size, D gene, CDR3 DNA, CDR3 protein. D genes are given only for firm matches. A row's size may be missing; if present it is once, few, many or a size class.

TRBV5-1	TRBJ1-5	.	.	TGCGCCAGCAGCTTGGGGGACCTAAATCAGCCCCAGCATTTT	CASSLGDLNQPQHF
TRBV11-2	TRBJ1-5	.	TRBD1	TGTGCCAGCAGCCCCTCCGGACAGGGTTTCCTTCAGCCCCAGCATTTT	CASSPSGQGFLQPQHF
TRBV6-5	TRBJ2-3	.	TRBD1	TGTGCCAGCAGTTCCGGGACAGGGTCAGATACGCAGTATTTT	CASSSGTGSDTQYF
TRBV6-6	TRBJ1-2	.	TRBD1	TGTGCCAGCAGTTACTCGAGTGAGACAGGGGTAGGCTACACCTTC	CASSYSSETGVGYTF
TRBV18	TRBJ2-7	.	TRBD2	TGTGCCAGCTCACCCGGACTAGCGGGAGTAGGCGAGCAGTACTTC	CASSPGLAGVGEQYF
TRBV6-6	TRBJ1-2	few	.	TGTGCCAGCAGTTATCGCCAGAATGGCTACACCTTC	CASSYRQNGYTF
TRBV7-9	TRBJ2-1	few	.	TGTGCCAGCAGCTTAGCCGGCCAGGGCTACAATGAGCAGTTCTTC	CASSLAGQGYNEQFF
TRBV30	TRBJ2-5	.	TRBD1	TGTGCCTGGAGTGGACAGGGAGAGACCCAGTACTTC	CAWSGQGETQYF
TRBV15	TRBJ1-5	.	.	TGTGCCACCAGCACAGGTGGGACGGCCCGCAATCAGCCCCAGCATTTT	CATSTGGTARNQPQHF
TRBV18	TRBJ2-5	once	.	TGTGCCAGCTCACCCGCACGCCAAGAGACCCAGTACTTC	CASSPARQETQYF
TRBV2	TRBJ1-5	.	.	TGTGCCAGCAGTGACAGCAATCAGCCCCAGCATTTT	CASSDSNQPQHF
TRBV19	TRBJ2-2	once	TRBD1	TGTGCCAGTATCGGACAGGGGTACACCGGGGAGCTGTTTTTT	CASIGQGYTGELFF
TRBV24-1	TRBJ1-2	.	TRBD1	TGTGCCACCAGTCCCGGACAGGGTAGGGGCTACACCTTC	CATSPGQGRGYTF
TRBV7-9	TRBJ2-1	.	.	TGTGCCAGCAGCTTAGCTAGAGCCAATGAGCAGTTCTTC	CASSLARANEQFF
TRBV12-3/TRBV12-4	TRBJ1-5	few	.	TGTGCCAGCAGTGTGCGCAATCAGCCCCAGCATTTT	CASSVRNQPQHF
TRBV7-8	TRBJ1-1	.	.	TGTGCCAGCCGGACGGACCGCGGTGGCACTGAAGCTTTCTTT	CASRTDRGGTEAFF
TRBV9	TRBJ2-3	.	.	TGTGCCAGCAGCGGGGGGACAACCACAGATACGCAGTATTTT	CASSGGTTTDTQYF
TRBV2	TRBJ2-5	.	.	TGTGCCAGCAGGGACAGGACGGGAGGGGAGACCCAGTACTTC	CASRDRTGGETQYF
TRBV5-4	TRBJ2-1	.	.	TGTGCCAGCAGCCCGGGGGGCCAAGATAATGAGCAGTTCTTC	CASSPGGQDNEQFF
TRBV20-1	TRBJ2-7	.	.	TGCAGTGCTAGATCTAAGTACGAGCAGTACTTC	CSARSKYEQYF
TRBV3-1/TRBV3-2	TRBJ1-5	.	.	TGTGCCAGCAGCCACCCTGGGAATCAGCCCCAGCATTTT	CASSHPGNQPQHF
TRBV11-2	TRBJ2-1	few	.	TGTGCCAGCAGCTTAACACGGGGGACCTATGACAATGAGCAGTTCTTC	CASSLTRGTYDNEQFF
TRBV4-3	TRBJ1-2	.	.	TGCGCCAGCAGCCAAGAAAGAGGAACGACCTATGGCTACACCTTC	CASSQERGTTYGYTF
TRBV2	TRBJ2-5	.	.	TGTGCCAGCAGTCCCTTAGAGACCCAGTACTTC	CASSPLETQYF
TRBV2	TRBJ2-7	.	.	TGTGCCAGCAATGAAAATTACGAGCAGTACTTC	CASNENYEQYF
TRBV4-2	TRBJ2-2	.	.	TGTGCCAGCAGCCGAACCACTAGCCGGGGCACCGGGGAGCTGTTTTTT	CASSRTTSRGTGELFF
TRBV9	TRBJ1-6	.	.	TGTGCCAGCAGCGTACAGGATAATTCACCCCTCCACTTT	CASSVQDNSPLHF